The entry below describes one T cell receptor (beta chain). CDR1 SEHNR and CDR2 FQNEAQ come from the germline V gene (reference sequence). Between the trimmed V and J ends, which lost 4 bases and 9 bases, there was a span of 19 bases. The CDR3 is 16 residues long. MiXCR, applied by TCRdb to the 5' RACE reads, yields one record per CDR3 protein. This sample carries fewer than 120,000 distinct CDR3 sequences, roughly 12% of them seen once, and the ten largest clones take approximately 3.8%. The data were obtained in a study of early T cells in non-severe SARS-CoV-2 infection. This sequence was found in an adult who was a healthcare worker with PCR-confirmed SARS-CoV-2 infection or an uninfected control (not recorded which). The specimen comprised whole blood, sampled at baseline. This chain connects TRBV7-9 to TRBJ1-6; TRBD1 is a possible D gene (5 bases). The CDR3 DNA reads TGTGCCAGCAGCTCCCAGGGTACCCAGCGTCTTTCACCCCTCCACTTT. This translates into CASSSQGTQRLSPLHF.